The 30 T cell receptor beta chains presented below share a single source sample, sequenced in a study of blood T cell repertoires in COVID-19. Clones were read by immunoSEQ multiplex PCR, and TCRdb kept only the in-frame ones, dropping some. The sample has roughly 190,000 clones; 82% are singletons. The sample was PBMCs or T cells enriched from blood (not recorded which). All receptors come from a woman aged 60-70 years with acute COVID-19.

Concerning this clone: The sample holds other DNA sequences that translate to the same CDR3. This rearrangement joins TRBV11-3 to TRBJ2-1; weak D call: TRBD2 (7 bases). This CDR3 has 16 residues. The germline CDR1 and CDR2 sequences are SGHNT and YENEEA. Trimming cost V 0 bases and J 8 bases, with 17 bases left between them. The CDR3 protein is CASSLDGRGGLDEQFF. The CDR3 DNA reads TGTGCCAGCAGCTTAGATGGGAGGGGGGGGCTCGATGAGCAGTTCTTC.

The genes are TRBV29-1 and TRBJ2-7; 9 bases match TRBD2. This CDR3 has 17 amino acids. Looked up from germline, CDR1 is SQVTM and CDR2 is ANQGSEA. J gave up 1 base and V 6 bases, and 16 bases lay outside the gene matches. The CDR3 sequence is CSVETTSGFPVSYEQYF. The CDR3 DNA is TGCAGCGTAGAGACCACTAGCGGGTTCCCCGTTTCCTACGAGCAGTACTTC.

J is TRBJ2-7 and V is TRBV27, with 7 bases lining up with TRBD2. This CDR3 comprises 16 residues. The J segment lost 8 bases and the V segment lost 5 bases, leaving 18 bases of the junction unmatched. Germline CDR1 and CDR2: MNHEY and SMNVEV (reference sequence). CDR3 protein: CASSPAGEGGRWKQYF. The CDR3 nucleotides read TGTGCCAGCAGTCCGGCTGGTGAGGGAGGGCGGTGGAAGCAGTACTTC.

V usage is TRBV30 and J usage is TRBJ1-5; D unresolved. The CDR3 has 13 residues. Germline V gene lookup returns CDR1 GTSNPN and CDR2 SVGIG (reference sequence). Between the trimmed V and J ends, which lost 1 base and 9 bases, there was a span of 13 bases. As DNA, the CDR3 is TGTGCCTGGAGTGGACTAGATCTTGGGCCCCAGCATTTT. Its translation is CAWSGLDLGPQHF.

In nucleotides, the CDR3 is TGTGCCAGCTCATTACAGGGGGGAAGAGGCACTGAAGCTTTCTTT. Translating gives CASSLQGGRGTEAFF. The chain recombines TRBV18 with TRBJ1-1, with 8 bases matching TRBD1. Germline values: CDR1 KGHSH, CDR2 LQKENI. Germline trimming cut 5 bases from V and 4 bases from J; bases unmatched to any gene: 9. The CDR3 totals 15 residues.

This clone was seen more than once but under ten times. The chain recombines TRBV5-1 with TRBJ1-2; D gene unclear. Trimming removed 6 bases at V and 2 bases at J, with 17 bases between. This CDR3 has 15 residues. CDR1 is SGHRS, CDR2 YFSETQ, per germline. The CDR3, as DNA: TGCGCCAGCACCCTCGCTGAGGGCCCCAACTATGGCTACACCTTC. Translation: CASTLAEGPNYGYTF.

The V call is TRBV5-4, the J call TRBJ1-4, with 8 nucleotides matching TRBD1. The J segment lost 4 bases and the V segment lost 3 bases, leaving 2 bases of the junction unmatched. The CDR3 totals 14 residues. The germline V gene encodes CDR1 SGHNT and CDR2 YYREEE (reference sequence). CDR3 coding DNA: TGTGCCAGCAGCTGGACAGGGATTAATGAAAAACTGTTTTTT. It yields the protein CASSWTGINEKLFF.

The J gene is TRBJ2-7, the V gene TRBV7-2; 13 nucleotides line up with TRBD2. The V gene's germline CDR1 is SGHTA and CDR2 FQGNSA. The V gene end was trimmed by 0 bases and the J gene end by 6 bases; junction bases not matched to a gene: 11. CDR3 length equals 18 residues. The CDR3 region has the DNA TGTGCCAGCAGCTTAGCCCTAGGACTAGCGGGAGCGTCAGGCGAGCAGTACTTC. Amino acid sequence: CASSLALGLAGASGEQYF.

This rearrangement joins TRBV28 to TRBJ1-6; TRBD1 might be the D (5 bases). Germline CDR1 reads MDHEN; CDR2 reads SYDVKM. This CDR3 is 14 amino acids long. V gave up 6 bases and J gave up 9 bases, with 15 bases separating them. The chain's CDR3 is CASRRGQASSPLHF. The CDR3 nucleotides read TGTGCCAGCAGAAGGGGTCAGGCTAGTTCACCCCTCCACTTT.

The rearrangement links TRBV5-1 to TRBJ2-1; weak D call: TRBD1 (5 bases). The CDR3 extends over 11 amino acids. Trimming left V 0 bases short and J 15 bases short, with 10 bases between. The V gene's germline CDR1 is SGHRS and CDR2 YFSETQ. The CDR3, as DNA: TGCGCCAGCAGCTTGGGAGACAGTAGGTTCTTC. Its protein product is CASSLGDSRFF.

The rearrangement links TRBV6-2 or TRBV6-3 to TRBJ1-2; D is possibly TRBD1 (5 bases). CDR1 and CDR2 (germline): MNHEY, SVGEGT. The CDR3 contains 13 residues. The V gene lost 6 bases and the J gene lost 4 bases, with 12 bases spanning the gap. CDR3 sequence (DNA): TGTGCCAGCAGCCTACAGGAGATCTATGGCTACACCTTC. This gives the protein CASSLQEIYGYTF.

V is TRBV27 and J is TRBJ1-4, with D uncertain. Germline V gene lookup returns CDR1 MNHEY and CDR2 SMNVEV (reference sequence). The CDR3 totals 15 residues. V was cut by 5 bases and J by 3 bases, with 13 bases left in between. CDR3 amino acids: CASSAGFFSNEKLFF. Here the CDR3 DNA reads TGTGCCAGCAGTGCCGGGTTTTTCTCTAATGAAAAACTGTTTTTT.

The chain couples TRBV6-2 or TRBV6-3 to TRBJ2-1; TRBD2 agrees at 8 bases. Losses at the gene ends were 3 bases for V and 0 bases for J; bases not matched to a gene: 4. There are 16 residues in the CDR3. Germline assignment: CDR1 MNHEY and CDR2 SVGEGT. CDR3 DNA: TGTGCCAGCAGTTATCCCGGGGGGGGCTCCTACAATGAGCAGTTCTTC. Encoded protein: CASSYPGGGSYNEQFF.

The chain carries TRBV5-6 and TRBJ2-7; 7 bases match TRBD1. There are 13 residues in the CDR3. The V gene's germline CDR1 is SGHDT and CDR2 YYEEEE. V was pared by 6 bases and J by 2 bases, with 5 bases of the junction left unmatched. The CDR3 bases are TGTGCCAGCACACAACAGGGGACCTACGAGCAGTACTTC. Translation: CASTQQGTYEQYF.

The chain has TRBV19 and TRBJ2-2, with no clear D. Germline values: CDR1 LNHDA, CDR2 SQIVND (reference sequence). Deletions cut 8 bases from V and 5 bases from J, with 15 bases between. This CDR3 has 14 amino acids. CDR3 sequence reads: CASFPGPETGELFF. The CDR3 DNA reads as TGTGCCAGTTTCCCGGGTCCAGAAACCGGGGAGCTGTTTTTT. The whole variable domain, filled in from reference TRBV19 and TRBJ2-2, reads DGGITQSPKYLFRKEGQNVTLSCEQNLNHDAMYWYRQDPGQGLRLIYYSQIVNDFQKGDIAEGYSVSREKKESFPLTVTSAQKNPTAFYLCASFPGPETGELFFGEGSRLTVL.

The rearrangement links TRBV18 to TRBJ1-1; 12 bases align to TRBD1. The germline gives CDR1 KGHSH, CDR2 LQKENI. The CDR3 is made up of 19 amino acids. Germline trimming cut 5 bases from V and 5 bases from J; bases unmatched to any gene: 18. CDR3 nucleotides: TGTGCCAGCTCATCTAGAGATTCGGGACAGGGGGCGTTGGGGACTGAAGCTTTCTTT. Its protein product is CASSSRDSGQGALGTEAFF.

The rearrangement uses TRBV4-3 and TRBJ1-2, with D unresolved. V gave up 0 bases and J gave up 5 bases, with 13 bases separating them. Germline V gives CDR1 LGHNA, CDR2 YSLEER. The CDR3 spans 15 residues. CDR3 amino acids: CASSQDREPVYGYTF. Written as DNA, the CDR3 is TGCGCCAGCAGCCAAGATAGGGAGCCGGTTTATGGCTACACCTTC.

The gene calls are TRBV20-1 and TRBJ2-5; D is perhaps TRBD2 (6 bases). The CDR3 length is 13 residues. V was pared by 3 bases and J by 7 bases, with 15 bases between. The germline V gene has CDR1 DFQATT and CDR2 SNEGSKA (reference sequence). CDR3 in DNA: TGCAGTGCTAGTTGGGGGACCGGGGGGACCCAGTACTTC. Amino acids: CSASWGTGGTQYF.

The chain links TRBV27 to TRBJ2-3, with D possibly TRBD1 on 5 matching bases. The V gene lost 2 bases and the J gene lost 2 bases, with 11 bases spanning the gap. Germline loops: CDR1 MNHEY, CDR2 SMNVEV (reference sequence). The CDR3 covers 15 residues. CDR3 DNA sequence: TGTGCCAGCAGTTTAAAGGGGCGCCCCACAGATACGCAGTATTTT. It specifies CASSLKGRPTDTQYF.

The V gene is TRBV6-4, the J gene TRBJ2-7, with TRBD1 identical over 10 bases. The junction had 19 bases not matched to a gene; V was cut back by 8 bases and J by 0 bases. The CDR3 spans 19 residues. Germline-derived CDR1 and CDR2 are MRHNA and SNTAGT. The CDR3 DNA reads TGTGCCAGCCCCCGGTGGGGGACAGGGGCGAACCCGATCTCCTACGAGCAGTACGTC. This gives the protein CASPRWGTGANPISYEQYV.

This clone appeared once. The gene calls are TRBV5-8 and TRBJ2-7, with D possibly matching TRBD2 (5 bases). V dropped 4 bases and J dropped 12 bases, with 11 bases sitting between them. CDR3 length equals 10 residues. Looked up from germline, CDR1 is SGHTS and CDR2 is YDEGEE. The CDR3 nucleotides are TGTGCCAGCAGCCAATCGAGGGCGTACGTC. Its protein product is CASSQSRAYV.

The chain joins TRBV7-6 to TRBJ2-2; 7 bases map to TRBD2. CDR3 length equals 18 residues. Germline values: CDR1 SGHVS, CDR2 FNYEAQ. With V trimmed by 1 base and J by 2 bases, 10 bases remained unmatched. CDR3 region: CASSLGASGLGNTGELFF. The CDR3 nucleotides are TGTGCCAGCAGCTTAGGGGCTAGCGGACTGGGCAACACCGGGGAGCTGTTTTTT.

The chain carries TRBV7-9 and TRBJ2-7; D possibly corresponds to TRBD1 (6 bases). V was pared by 5 bases and J by 0 bases, with 11 bases between. The V gene's germline CDR1 is SEHNR and CDR2 FQNEAQ (reference sequence). The CDR3 spans 14 residues. The CDR3 is CASSLDRTSYEQYF. The CDR3 region has the DNA TGTGCCAGCAGCCTCGACAGGACCTCCTACGAGCAGTACTTC.

The gene calls are TRBV10-3 and TRBJ1-5; 8 nucleotides line up with TRBD1. The CDR3 consists of 13 residues. The V and J ends lost 11 bases and 8 bases, in that order; junction bases with no gene match: 11. CDR1 and CDR2 (germline): ENHRY, SYGVKD. CDR3 amino acids: CAVGQAHGEPQHF. CDR3 nucleotide sequence: TGTGCCGTGGGACAGGCGCACGGGGAGCCCCAGCATTTT.

With regard to this clone: The junction departs from the called germline gene at one end, perhaps through a read error. V and J are TRBV6-5 and TRBJ1-1; D not resolved. Germline lookup yields CDR1 MNHEY and CDR2 SVGAGI. This CDR3 spans 12 amino acids. This chain's CDR3 is CASSYSVGEVFF. The CDR3 nucleotides read TGTGCCAGCAGTTACTCTGTTGGAGAAGTTTTCTTT.

Only one count was recorded for this clone. This chain uses TRBV5-1 with TRBJ1-1; D gene unclear. CDR1 is SGHRS, CDR2 YFSETQ, per germline. This CDR3 region has 15 residues. V was trimmed by 3 bases and J by 1 base, leaving 13 bases between them. This chain's CDR3 is CASSYRGGPNTEAFF. The CDR3 bases are TGCGCCAGCAGCTACCGCGGCGGGCCGAACACTGAAGCTTTCTTT. Full variable domain (missing parts from reference TRBV5-1 and TRBJ1-1): KAGVTQTPRYLIKTRGQQVTLSCSPISGHRSVSWYQQTPGQGLQFLFEYFSETQRNKGNFPGRFSGRQFSNSRSEMNVSTLELGDSALYLCASSYRGGPNTEAFFGQGTRLTVV.

This clone showed up many times. The CDR3 loop reads CASSEYNRGSNYGYTF. For the CDR3, the DNA is TGCGCCAGCAGTGAGTACAACAGGGGATCTAACTATGGCTACACCTTC. The gene calls are TRBV10-2 and TRBJ1-2; 7 bases are shared with TRBD1. CDR1 and CDR2 (germline): WSHSY, SAAADI. The J segment lost 0 bases and the V segment lost 1 base, leaving 5 bases of the junction unmatched. This CDR3 has 16 amino acids.

The V and J genes are TRBV6-5 and TRBJ1-5; TRBD1 might be the D (5 bases). The CDR3 sequence is 15 residues long. Trimming left V 6 bases short and J 0 bases short, with 12 bases between. CDR1 MNHEY and CDR2 SVGAGI come from the germline V gene. CDR3 coding DNA: TGTGCCAGCAGCCCCCGACAGTTTAGCAATCAGCCCCAGCATTTT. Encoded protein: CASSPRQFSNQPQHF.

The rearrangement joins TRBV2 to TRBJ1-2; D unresolved. Germline loops: CDR1 SNHLY, CDR2 FYNNEI. V was shortened by 0 bases and J by 3 bases, with 14 bases between the two germline ends. This CDR3 contains 16 residues. The CDR3 sequence: CASSEASHAADYGYTF. The DNA for the CDR3 is TGTGCCAGCAGTGAAGCGAGTCACGCGGCTGACTATGGCTACACCTTC. The complete variable domain, with remaining parts taken from reference TRBV2 and TRBJ1-2, reads EPEVTQTPSHQVTQMGQEVILRCVPISNHLYFYWYRQILGQKVEFLVSFYNNEISEKSEIFDDQFSVERPDGSNFTLKIRSTKLEDSAMYFCASSEASHAADYGYTFGSGTRLTVV.

This chain joins TRBV7-2 and TRBJ2-2; TRBD1 matches 7 bases. The germline V gene encodes CDR1 SGHTA and CDR2 FQGNSA. This CDR3 is 15 amino acids long. Trimming removed 4 bases from V and 4 bases from J; junction bases left unmatched: 6. The CDR3 nucleotides are TGTGCCAGCAGCTCCCGGGACAGATTCACCGGGGAGCTGTTTTTT. The encoded protein is CASSSRDRFTGELFF.